This T cell receptor beta chain stems from a study of blood T cell repertoires in COVID-19. Background on the study: The United States, Italy and Spain supplied acute and convalescent COVID-19 samples. From T cells, B-cell-depleted T cells, or PBMCs came the material, which was cDNA or gDNA.

V was trimmed by 7 bases and J by 4 bases, leaving 19 bases between them. This CDR3 comprises 15 residues. CDR1 MNHEY and CDR2 SVGAGI come from the germline V gene. Original processing notes: For nucleated cells, counts were estimated from reference gene primer amplification. Sequenced by immunoSEQ multiplex PCR; TCRdb stores in-frame clones only, minus some. V and J calls plus clone size are reproduced from that table; the DNA served to infer D and trimming. The sample shows 95,000 to 110,000 clones, roughly 90% of them seen only once. The chain combines TRBV6-5 with TRBJ1-1; D is perhaps TRBD1 (5 bases). Sequencing input: peripheral blood. The source is a woman aged 55-75 years with acute or convalescent COVID-19. The CDR3 DNA follows: TGTGCCAGCACCCTAAGTTGGGGGGGGAGCACTGAAGCTTTCTTT. This translates into CASTLSWGGSTEAFF.